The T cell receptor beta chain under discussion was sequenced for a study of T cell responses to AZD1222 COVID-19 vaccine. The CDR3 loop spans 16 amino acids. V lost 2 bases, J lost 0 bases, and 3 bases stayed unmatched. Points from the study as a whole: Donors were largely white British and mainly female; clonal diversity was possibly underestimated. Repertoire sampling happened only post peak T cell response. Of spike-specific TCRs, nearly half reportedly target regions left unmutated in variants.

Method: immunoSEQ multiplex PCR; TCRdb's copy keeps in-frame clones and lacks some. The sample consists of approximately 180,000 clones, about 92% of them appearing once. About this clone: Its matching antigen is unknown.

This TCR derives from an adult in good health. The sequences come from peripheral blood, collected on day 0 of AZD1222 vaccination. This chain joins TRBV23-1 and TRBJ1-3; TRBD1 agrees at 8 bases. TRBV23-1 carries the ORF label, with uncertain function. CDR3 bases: TGCGCCAGCAGTCAAAAAACAGGGGGCTCTGGAAACACCATATATTTT. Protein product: CASSQKTGGSGNTIYF.